The TCR beta chain under discussion was sequenced for a study of identical twins. A universal primer site was created by template switching, with the cDNA bearing unique molecular identifiers. TCRdb re-called the 5' RACE reads with MiXCR, one entry per CDR3 protein. The table shows about 160,000 distinct CDR3 sequences, with around 3.5% occurring only once. This clonotype was seen many times. The antigen is not known. V shed 6 bases, J shed 5 bases, and the junction held 4 bases outside the gene matches. The CDR3 has 14 amino acids. The study, taken as a whole, reports: Part of the zero-insertion signal could reflect confounding by invariant MAIT and iNKT cells. Where out-of-frame alpha sequences were twin-shared, they showed excess low generation probability.

Sequenced: memory T cells sorted from blood. The V gene is TRBV12-3 or TRBV12-4, the J gene TRBJ1-6, with 7 positions matching TRBD1. This TCR derives from a man in his late teens or twenties in good health. The CDR3 sequence is CASSPGQNNSPLHF. In DNA form, the CDR3 reads TGTGCCAGCAGCCCGGGACAGAATAATTCACCCCTCCACTTT.